The TCR beta chain described here comes from a study of response to subunit inactivated influenza vaccine. Details on this clonotype: Its specificity is not known.

The CDR3 has 13 residues. Deletions cut 3 bases from V and 4 bases from J, with 6 bases between. Germline V lookup: CDR1 SGHAT, CDR2 FQDESV (reference sequence). TCRdb re-called the RT-PCR reads with MiXCR, one entry per CDR3 protein. The sample shows 500,000 to 700,000 distinct CDR3 sequences, less than 25% of them seen only once. The study, taken as a whole, reports: Few additional T cells are recruited per seasonal influenza vaccination, authors suggested.

These records were also assigned to another study, of T cells expressing NK-cell markers. From that second work: As the method of synthesis, 5'RACE template switching with UMIs yielded TCR beta cDNA. An anti-gamma-delta TCR antibody restricted sorting to alpha-beta TCR T cells in several experiments. The study found dominant NKG2C+ clonotypes at about 1.0-8% of CD8+ T cells in over 5 donors. It was still unclear whether expanded NKG2C+ T cell clones were HCMV specific.

This chain links TRBV11-1 with TRBJ2-2; D is possibly TRBD2 (5 bases). The receptor comes from a man aged 50-60 years who received an inactivated influenza vaccine. This specimen was CD4+ T cells sorted from PBMCs, taken approximately 13 days after vaccination. This chain's CDR3 is CASSFEGTGELFF. The CDR3 coding sequence is TGTGCCAGCAGCTTTGAGGGCACCGGGGAGCTGTTTTTT.